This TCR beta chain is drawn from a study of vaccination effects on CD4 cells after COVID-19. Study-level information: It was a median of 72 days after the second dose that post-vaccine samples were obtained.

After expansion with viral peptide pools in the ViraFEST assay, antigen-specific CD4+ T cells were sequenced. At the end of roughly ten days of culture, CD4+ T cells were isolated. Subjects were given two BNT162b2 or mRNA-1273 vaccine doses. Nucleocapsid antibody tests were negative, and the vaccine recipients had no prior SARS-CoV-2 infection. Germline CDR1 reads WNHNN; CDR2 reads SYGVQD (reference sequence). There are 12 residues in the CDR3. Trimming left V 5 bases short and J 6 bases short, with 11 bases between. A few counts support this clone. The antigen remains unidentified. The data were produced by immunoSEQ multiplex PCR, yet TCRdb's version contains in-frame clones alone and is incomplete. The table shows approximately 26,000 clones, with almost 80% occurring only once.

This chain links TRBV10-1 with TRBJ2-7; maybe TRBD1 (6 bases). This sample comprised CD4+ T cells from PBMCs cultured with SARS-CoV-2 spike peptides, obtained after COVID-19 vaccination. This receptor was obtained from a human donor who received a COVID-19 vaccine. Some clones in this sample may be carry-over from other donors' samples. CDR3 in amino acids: CASSLQGTEQYV. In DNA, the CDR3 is TGCGCCAGCAGTTTACAGGGAACCGAGCAGTACGTC.